This T cell receptor (beta chain) was sequenced for a study of T cell changes during pregnancy in multiple sclerosis (dated by TCRdb to about 2019). In terms of the full investigation: The study looked at changes in the T cell repertoire across pregnancy in women with multiple sclerosis.

The library came from the immunoSEQ multiplex PCR assay. This is the immuneACCESS table as TCRdb keeps it, with only in-frame sequences that have V and J called. A part of the clones is gone; compared with another copy, unresolved V genes explain less than half, and the rest is unexplained. The sample includes tens of thousands of clones, with more than 75% observed a single time. Around 7.9% of the sample is taken by the ten largest. About this clone itself: Its antigen is still unknown. No base qualities exist here, and no much larger clone lies one base off it.

The CDR3, from cysteine to phenylalanine, totals 16 residues. The retained sequence is limited to the CDR3, 48 bases, with the frame set at the first base. After removal of 3 bases from V and 6 bases from J, the junction retains 12 bases not matched to a gene. Rearrangement joined TRBV5-7 to TRBJ1-3, with 7 central nucleotides matching TRBD1. TRBV5-7 is flagged as an ORF with uncertain function. This receptor was taken from a female donor with multiple sclerosis, enrolled in a pregnancy study. The sample was CD8+ T cells from peripheral blood mononuclear cells, taken after pregnancy. In nucleotides, the sequence is TGTGCCAGCAGCTCATTTGACAGGGAAATAGTAAACACCATATATTTT. Its protein is CASSSFDREIVNTIYF.